Sequencing of this T cell receptor (beta chain) was carried out in a study of cytomegalovirus exposure and HLA in healthy donors. Use of 60 Vbeta and 13 Jbeta primers characterized the PCR. Some clones are missing from TCRdb's copy, which holds only in-frame ones; the method was immunoSEQ multiplex PCR. In the table there are 150,000 or so clones, 70% to 90% of which are singletons. Trimming removed 8 bases at V and 2 bases at J, with 16 bases between. The CDR3 sequence is 15 residues long. CDR1 and CDR2 from the germline V gene are SNHLY and FYNNEI. This TCR was recovered from a man younger than 35 in good health and CMV-seropositive. Sequenced: PBMCs. The chain combines TRBV2 with TRBJ1-5; maybe TRBD1 (5 bases). The CDR3 loop is CASSYGGGGNQPQHF. The CDR3 region has the DNA TGTGCCAGCTCTTACGGGGGAGGAGGCAATCAGCCCCAGCATTTT.